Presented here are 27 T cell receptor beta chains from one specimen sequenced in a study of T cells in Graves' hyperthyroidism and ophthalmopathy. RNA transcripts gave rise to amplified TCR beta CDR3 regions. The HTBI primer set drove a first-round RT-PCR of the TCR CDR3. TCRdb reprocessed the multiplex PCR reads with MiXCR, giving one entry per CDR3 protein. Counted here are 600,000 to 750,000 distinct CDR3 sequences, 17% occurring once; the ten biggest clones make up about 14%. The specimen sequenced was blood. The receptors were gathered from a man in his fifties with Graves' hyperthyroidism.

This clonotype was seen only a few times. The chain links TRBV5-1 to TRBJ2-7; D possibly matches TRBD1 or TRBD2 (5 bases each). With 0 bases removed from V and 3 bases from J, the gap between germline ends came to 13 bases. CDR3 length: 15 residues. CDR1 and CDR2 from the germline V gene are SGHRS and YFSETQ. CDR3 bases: TGCGCCAGCAGCTTGGATGGGGGTAGGTTCTACGAGCAGTACTTC. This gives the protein CASSLDGGRFYEQYF. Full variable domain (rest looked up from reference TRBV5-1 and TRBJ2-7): KAGVTQTPRYLIKTRGQQVTLSCSPISGHRSVSWYQQTPGQGLQFLFEYFSETQRNKGNFPGRFSGRQFSNSRSEMNVSTLELGDSALYLCASSLDGGRFYEQYFGPGTRLTVT.

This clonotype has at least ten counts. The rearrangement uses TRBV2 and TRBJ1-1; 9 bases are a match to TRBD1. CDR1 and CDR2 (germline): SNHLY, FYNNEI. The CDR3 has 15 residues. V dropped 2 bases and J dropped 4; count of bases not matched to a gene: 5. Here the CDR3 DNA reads TGTGCCAGCAGTGAAATGGGACAGGGTACCACTGAAGCTTTCTTT. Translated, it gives CASSEMGQGTTEAFF.

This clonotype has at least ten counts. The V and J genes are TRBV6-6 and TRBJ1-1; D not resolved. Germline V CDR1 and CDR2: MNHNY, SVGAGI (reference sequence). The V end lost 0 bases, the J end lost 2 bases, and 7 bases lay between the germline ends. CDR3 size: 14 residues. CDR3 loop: CASSYSTANTEAFF. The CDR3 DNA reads TGTGCCAGCAGTTACTCGACTGCAAACACTGAAGCTTTCTTT.

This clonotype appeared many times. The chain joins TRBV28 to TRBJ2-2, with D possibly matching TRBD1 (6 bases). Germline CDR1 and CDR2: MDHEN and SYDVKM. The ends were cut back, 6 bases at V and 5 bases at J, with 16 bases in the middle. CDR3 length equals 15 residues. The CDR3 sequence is CASRQQGETTGELFF. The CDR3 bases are TGTGCCAGCAGGCAACAGGGAGAAACTACCGGGGAGCTGTTTTTT.

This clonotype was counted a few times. CDR3 sequence reads: CASSQDSPLGAGASYEQYF. CDR3 DNA: TGCGCCAGCAGCCAAGATTCCCCACTAGGGGCGGGAGCGTCCTACGAGCAGTACTTC. The chain employs TRBV4-1 and TRBJ2-7; 7 bases fit TRBD2. Losses at the gene ends were 0 bases for V and 1 base for J; bases not matched to a gene: 15. CDR1 is MGHRA, CDR2 YSYEKL, per germline. CDR3 length: 19 residues.

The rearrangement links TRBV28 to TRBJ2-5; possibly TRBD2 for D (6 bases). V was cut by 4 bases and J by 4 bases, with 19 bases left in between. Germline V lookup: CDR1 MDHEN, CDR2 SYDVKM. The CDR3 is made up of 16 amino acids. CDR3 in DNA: TGTGCCAGCAGTTCCCTCTCGGCGGCGGGGAGAGAGACCCAGTACTTC. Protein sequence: CASSSLSAAGRETQYF.

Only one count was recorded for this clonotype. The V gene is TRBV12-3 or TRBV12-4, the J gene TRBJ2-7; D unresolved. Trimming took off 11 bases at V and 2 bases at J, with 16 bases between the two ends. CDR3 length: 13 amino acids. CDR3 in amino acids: CAGKVTSAYEQYF. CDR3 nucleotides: TGTGCCGGCAAGGTTACCTCTGCCTACGAGCAGTACTTC.

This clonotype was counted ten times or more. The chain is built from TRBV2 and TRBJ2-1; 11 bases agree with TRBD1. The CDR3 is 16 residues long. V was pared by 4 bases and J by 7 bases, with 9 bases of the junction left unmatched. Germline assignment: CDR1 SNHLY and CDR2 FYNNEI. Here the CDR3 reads CASSVKRTGGRNEQFF. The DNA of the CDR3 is TGTGCCAGCAGTGTGAAAAGGACAGGGGGCAGGAATGAGCAGTTCTTC. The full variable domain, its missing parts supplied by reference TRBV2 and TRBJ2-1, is EPEVTQTPSHQVTQMGQEVILRCVPISNHLYFYWYRQILGQKVEFLVSFYNNEISEKSEIFDDQFSVERPDGSNFTLKIRSTKLEDSAMYFCASSVKRTGGRNEQFFGPGTRLTVL.

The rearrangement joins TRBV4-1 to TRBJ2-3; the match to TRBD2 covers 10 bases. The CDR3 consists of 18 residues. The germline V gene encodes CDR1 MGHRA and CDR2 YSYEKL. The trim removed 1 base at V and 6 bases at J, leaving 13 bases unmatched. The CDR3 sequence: CASSQAWTSGGLWDTQYF. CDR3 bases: TGCGCCAGCAGCCAAGCCTGGACTAGCGGAGGCCTTTGGGATACGCAGTATTTT.

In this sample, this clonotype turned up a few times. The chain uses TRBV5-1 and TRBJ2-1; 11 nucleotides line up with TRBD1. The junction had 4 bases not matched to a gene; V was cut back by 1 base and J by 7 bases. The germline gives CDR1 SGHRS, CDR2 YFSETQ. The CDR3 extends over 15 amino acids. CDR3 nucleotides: TGCGCCAGCAGCTTGCAGGACAGGGGGCTGAATGAGCAGTTCTTC. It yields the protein CASSLQDRGLNEQFF.

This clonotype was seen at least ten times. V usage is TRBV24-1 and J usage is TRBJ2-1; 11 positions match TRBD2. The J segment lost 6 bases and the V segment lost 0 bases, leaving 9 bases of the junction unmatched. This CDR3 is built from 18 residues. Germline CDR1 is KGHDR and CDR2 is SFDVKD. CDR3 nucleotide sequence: TGTGCCACCAGTGATTTGGCCGCCGGGACTAGCGGAGGCAATGAGCAGTTCTTC. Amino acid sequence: CATSDLAAGTSGGNEQFF.

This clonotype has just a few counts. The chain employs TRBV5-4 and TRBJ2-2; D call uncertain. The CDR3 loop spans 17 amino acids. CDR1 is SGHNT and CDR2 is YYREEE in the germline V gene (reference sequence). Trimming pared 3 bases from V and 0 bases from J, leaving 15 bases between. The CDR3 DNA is TGTGCCAGCAGCTCCCTTCTCGTGGGCCCGAACACCGGGGAGCTGTTTTTT. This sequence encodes CASSSLLVGPNTGELFF.

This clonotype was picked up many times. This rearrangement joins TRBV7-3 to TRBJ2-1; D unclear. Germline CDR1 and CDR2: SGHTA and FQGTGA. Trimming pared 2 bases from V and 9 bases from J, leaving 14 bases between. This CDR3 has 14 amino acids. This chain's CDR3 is CASSLDSIGTEQFF. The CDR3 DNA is TGTGCCAGCAGCTTAGACTCAATTGGTACTGAGCAGTTCTTC.

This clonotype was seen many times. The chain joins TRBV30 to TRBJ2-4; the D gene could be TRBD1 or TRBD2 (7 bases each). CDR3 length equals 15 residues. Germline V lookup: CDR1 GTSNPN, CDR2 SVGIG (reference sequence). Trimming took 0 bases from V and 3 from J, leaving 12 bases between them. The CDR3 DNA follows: TGTGCCTGGAGTGTCCAGGGGGGGATCAAAAACATTCAGTACTTC. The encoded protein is CAWSVQGGIKNIQYF. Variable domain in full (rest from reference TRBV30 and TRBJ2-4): SQTIHQWPATLVQPVGSPLSLECTVEGTSNPNLYWYRQAAGRGLQLLFYSVGIGQISSEVPQNLSASRPQDRQFILSSKKLLLSDSGFYLCAWSVQGGIKNIQYFGAGTRLSVL.

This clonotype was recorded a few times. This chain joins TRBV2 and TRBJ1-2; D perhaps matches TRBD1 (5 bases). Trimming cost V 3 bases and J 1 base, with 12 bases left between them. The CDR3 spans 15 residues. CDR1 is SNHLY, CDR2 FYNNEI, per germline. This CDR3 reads CASSDGTGVNYGYTF. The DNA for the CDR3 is TGTGCCAGCAGTGATGGGACGGGGGTTAACTATGGCTACACCTTC.

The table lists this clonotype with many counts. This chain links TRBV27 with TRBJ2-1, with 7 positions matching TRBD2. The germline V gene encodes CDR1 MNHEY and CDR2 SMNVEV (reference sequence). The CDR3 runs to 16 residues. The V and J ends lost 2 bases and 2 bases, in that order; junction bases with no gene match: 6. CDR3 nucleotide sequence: TGTGCCAGCAGTTTACGGGGGAGGGCCGCCTACAATGAGCAGTTCTTC. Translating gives CASSLRGRAAYNEQFF.

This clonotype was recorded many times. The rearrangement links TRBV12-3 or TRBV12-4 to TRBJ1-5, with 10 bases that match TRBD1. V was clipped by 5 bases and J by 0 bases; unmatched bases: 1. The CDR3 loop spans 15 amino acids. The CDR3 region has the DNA TGTGCCAGCAGTAGACAGGGGGCTAGCAATCAGCCCCAGCATTTT. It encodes CASSRQGASNQPQHF.

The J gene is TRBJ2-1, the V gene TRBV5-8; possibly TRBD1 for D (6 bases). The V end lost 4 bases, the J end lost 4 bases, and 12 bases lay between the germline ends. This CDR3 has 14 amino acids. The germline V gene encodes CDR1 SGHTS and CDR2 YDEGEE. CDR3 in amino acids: CASSVGHHYNEQFF. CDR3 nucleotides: TGTGCCAGCAGCGTGGGACACCATTACAATGAGCAGTTCTTC. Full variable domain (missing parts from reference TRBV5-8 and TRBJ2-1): EAGVTQSPTHLIKTRGQQATLRCSPISGHTSVYWYQQALGLGLQFLLWYDEGEERNRGNFPPRFSGRQFPNYSSELNVNALELEDSALYLCASSVGHHYNEQFFGPGTRLTVL.

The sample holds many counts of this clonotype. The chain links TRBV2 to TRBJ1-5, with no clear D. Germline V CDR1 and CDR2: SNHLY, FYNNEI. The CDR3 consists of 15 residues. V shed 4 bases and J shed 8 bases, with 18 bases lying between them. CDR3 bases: TGTGCCAGCAGTGGCATGGTGCCTCGGGTGGAGCCCCAGCATTTT. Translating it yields CASSGMVPRVEPQHF.

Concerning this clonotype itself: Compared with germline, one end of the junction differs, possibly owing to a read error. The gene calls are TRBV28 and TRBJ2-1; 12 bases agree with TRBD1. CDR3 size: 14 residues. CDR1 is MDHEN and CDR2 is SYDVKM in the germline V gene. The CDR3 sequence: CASRTGTGGNEQLF. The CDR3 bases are TGTGCCAGCAGAACCGGGACAGGGGGCAATGAGCAGCTCTTC.

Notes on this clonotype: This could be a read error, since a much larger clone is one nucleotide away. The CDR3 sequence: CSDTTSGTEETQYF. CDR3 coding DNA: TGCAGTGATACGACTAGCGGGACTGAAGAGACCCAGTACTTC. V is TRBV20-1 and J is TRBJ2-5; 11 nucleotides line up with TRBD2. CDR1 is DFQATT, CDR2 SNEGSKA, per germline (reference sequence). Trimming at V came to 7 bases and at J to 3 bases, leaving 7 bases not matched to a gene. The CDR3 extends over 14 amino acids.

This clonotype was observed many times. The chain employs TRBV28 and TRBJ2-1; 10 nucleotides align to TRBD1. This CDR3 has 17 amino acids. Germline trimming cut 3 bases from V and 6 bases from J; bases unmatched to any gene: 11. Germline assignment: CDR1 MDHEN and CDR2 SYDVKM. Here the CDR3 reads CASSFSYGTGAGNEQFF. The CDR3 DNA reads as TGTGCCAGCAGTTTTTCTTATGGGACAGGGGCAGGCAATGAGCAGTTCTTC.

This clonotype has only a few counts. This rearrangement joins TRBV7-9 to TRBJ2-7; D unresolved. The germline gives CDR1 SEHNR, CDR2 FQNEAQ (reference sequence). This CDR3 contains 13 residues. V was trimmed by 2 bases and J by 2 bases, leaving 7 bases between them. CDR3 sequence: CASSLTNTYEQYF. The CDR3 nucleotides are TGTGCCAGCAGCTTAACAAATACCTACGAGCAGTACTTC.

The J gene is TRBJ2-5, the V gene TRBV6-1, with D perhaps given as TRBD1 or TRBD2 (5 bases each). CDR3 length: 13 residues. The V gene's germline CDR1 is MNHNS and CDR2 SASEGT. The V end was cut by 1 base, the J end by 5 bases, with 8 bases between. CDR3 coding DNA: TGTGCCAGCAGTGAAGAGGGGACGGAGACCCAGTACTTC. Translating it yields CASSEEGTETQYF.

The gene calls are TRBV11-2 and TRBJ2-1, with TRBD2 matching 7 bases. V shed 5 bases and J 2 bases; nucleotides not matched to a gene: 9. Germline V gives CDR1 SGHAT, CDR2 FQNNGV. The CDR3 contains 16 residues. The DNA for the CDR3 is TGTGCCAGCAGCCCGAGCCAAGCGGGAACCTACAATGAGCAGTTCTTC. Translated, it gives CASSPSQAGTYNEQFF.

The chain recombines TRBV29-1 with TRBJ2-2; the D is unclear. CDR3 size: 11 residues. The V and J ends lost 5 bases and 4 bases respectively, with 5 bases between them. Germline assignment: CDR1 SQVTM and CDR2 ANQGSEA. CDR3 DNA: TGCAGCGTTCGATTCACCGGGGAGCTGTTTTTT. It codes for CSVRFTGELFF.

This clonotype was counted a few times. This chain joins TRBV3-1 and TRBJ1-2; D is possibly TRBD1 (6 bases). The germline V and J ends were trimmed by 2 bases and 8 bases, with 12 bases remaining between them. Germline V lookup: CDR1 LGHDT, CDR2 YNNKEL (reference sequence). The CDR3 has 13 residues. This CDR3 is CASSQQLQGGYTF. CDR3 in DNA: TGTGCCAGCAGCCAACAATTACAGGGAGGCTACACCTTC.